The 10 T cell receptor beta chains reported below all come from one sample, sequenced in a study of T cells after somatic rescue of genetic block. Clones were read by immunoSEQ multiplex PCR, and TCRdb kept only the in-frame ones, dropping some. The sample lists 88,000 or so clones, more than 80% occurring once. The sample consisted of peripheral blood mononuclear cells (PBMCs). These TCRs come from a woman in her late teens or twenties.

This clone has only a few counts. The chain employs TRBV27 and TRBJ2-2; no firm D call. V lost 5 bases and J 5 bases, leaving 6 bases between the germline ends. This CDR3 has 12 amino acids. Germline CDR1 is MNHEY and CDR2 is SMNVEV (reference sequence). For the CDR3, the DNA is TGTGCCAGCAGTACCGGGACCGGGGAGCTGTTTTTT. It codes for CASSTGTGELFF.

The chain combines TRBV27 with TRBJ1-4; no firm D call. CDR1 is MNHEY, CDR2 SMNVEV, per germline (reference sequence). Trimming stripped 6 bases from V and 0 bases from J, with 14 bases between. The CDR3 is 16 residues long. CDR3 coding DNA: TGTGCCAGCAGCCGACGGATCCTTGCAACTAATGAAAAACTGTTTTTT. Its protein is CASSRRILATNEKLFF.

The chain links TRBV11-3 to TRBJ1-2; TRBD1 matches 9 bases. CDR3 length equals 15 residues. Unmatched junction bases numbered 6, after V lost 4 bases and J lost 3 bases. Germline assignment: CDR1 SGHNT and CDR2 YENEEA. DNA of the CDR3: TGTGCCAGCAGCTCGGACAGGGGAGAGGACTATGGCTACACCTTC. Its protein is CASSSDRGEDYGYTF. Full variable domain (rest looked up from reference TRBV11-3 and TRBJ1-2): EAGVVQSPRYKIIEKKQPVAFWCNPISGHNTLYWYLQNLGQGPELLIRYENEEAVDDSQLPKDRFSAERLKGVDSTLKIQPAELGDSAVYLCASSSDRGEDYGYTFGSGTRLTVV.

The V call is TRBV7-9, the J call TRBJ2-5; D may be TRBD1 (6 bases). There are 14 residues in the CDR3. Trimming stripped 5 bases from V and 2 bases from J, with 12 bases between. Germline CDR1 is SEHNR and CDR2 is FQNEAQ (reference sequence). CDR3 region: CASSPSRGQETQYF. The CDR3, as DNA: TGTGCCAGCAGCCCAAGCAGGGGTCAAGAGACCCAGTACTTC.

J is TRBJ2-2 and V is TRBV5-4; possible D gene TRBD2, 6 bases. Per germline, CDR1 SGHNT and CDR2 YYREEE (reference sequence). The germline V and J ends were trimmed by 3 bases and 4 bases, with 16 bases remaining between them. The CDR3 has 16 amino acids. Here the CDR3 DNA reads TGTGCCAGCAGCTGGGGAGGCAGGAGGTCCACCGGGGAGCTGTTTTTT. This translates into CASSWGGRRSTGELFF.

A remark on this clone: An end of the junction differs from the germline gene, which may be a read error. This sequence joins TRBV25-1 and TRBJ2-1; tentative D call: TRBD2 (5 bases). Germline CDR1 MGHDK, CDR2 SYGVNS. The CDR3 loop spans 12 amino acids. The CDR3 is CASSPDFNGQFF. CDR3 DNA: TGTGCCAGCAGTCCGGACTTCAATGGGCAGTTCTTC.

The chain joins TRBV5-6 to TRBJ2-1; the D gene could be TRBD1 or TRBD2 (5 bases each). Germline CDR1 SGHDT, CDR2 YYEEEE. Deletions cut 2 bases from V and 7 bases from J, with 16 bases between. This CDR3 spans 15 amino acids. The CDR3 DNA reads as TGTGCCAGCAGCTTTCTAGGACCCGGGACGAATGAGCAGTTCTTC. Translated, it gives CASSFLGPGTNEQFF.

V usage is TRBV6-1 and J usage is TRBJ1-2; D is undetermined. V dropped 4 bases and J dropped 2 bases, with 8 bases sitting between them. This CDR3 has 13 residues. Germline loops: CDR1 MNHNS, CDR2 SASEGT. The CDR3 DNA is TGTGCCAGCAGTGTGGCAGGAAACTATGGCTACACCTTC. Translated, it gives CASSVAGNYGYTF.

The chain uses TRBV5-1 and TRBJ1-1; D possibly corresponds to TRBD1 (6 bases). Germline lookup yields CDR1 SGHRS and CDR2 YFSETQ. V lost 0 bases and J lost 8, with 11 bases in between. CDR3 size: 13 residues. The CDR3 DNA follows: TGCGCCAGCAGCTTGGTCCAGGGACAAGAAGCTTTCTTT. It is translated as CASSLVQGQEAFF.

V gene TRBV18 combines with J gene TRBJ2-7; the D is unclear. V lost 0 bases, J lost 3 bases, and 6 bases lay in between. The CDR3 loop spans 13 amino acids. The germline gives CDR1 KGHSH, CDR2 LQKENI. The CDR3 loop is CASSPPSVYEQYF. CDR3 DNA sequence: TGTGCCAGCTCACCACCATCTGTCTACGAGCAGTACTTC.